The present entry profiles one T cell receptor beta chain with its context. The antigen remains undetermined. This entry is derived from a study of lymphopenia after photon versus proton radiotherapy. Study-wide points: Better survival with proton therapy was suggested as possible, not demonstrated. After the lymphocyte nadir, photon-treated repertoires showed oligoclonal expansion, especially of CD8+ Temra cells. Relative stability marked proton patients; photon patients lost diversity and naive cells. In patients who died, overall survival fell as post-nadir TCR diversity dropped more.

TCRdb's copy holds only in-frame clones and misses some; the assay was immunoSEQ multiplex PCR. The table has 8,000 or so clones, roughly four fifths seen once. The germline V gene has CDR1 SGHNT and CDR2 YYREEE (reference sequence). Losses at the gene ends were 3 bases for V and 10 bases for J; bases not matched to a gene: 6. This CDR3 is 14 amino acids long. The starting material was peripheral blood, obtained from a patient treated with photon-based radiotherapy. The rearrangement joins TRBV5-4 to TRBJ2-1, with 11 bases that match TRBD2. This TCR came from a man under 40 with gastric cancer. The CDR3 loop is CASSSGLAGPEQFF. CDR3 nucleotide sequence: TGTGCCAGCAGCTCCGGACTAGCGGGCCCCGAGCAGTTCTTC.